This T cell receptor beta chain derives from a study of T cell responses to AZD1222 COVID-19 vaccine. Study overall: Pooling of second doses given at about 4 or about 12 weeks was done.

After removal of 3 bases from V and 6 bases from J, the junction contained 6 bases not matched to a gene. This CDR3 has 15 residues. Germline assignment: CDR1 MNHEY and CDR2 SVGAGI. Here immunoSEQ multiplex PCR was the method, and the copy in TCRdb shows in-frame clones only, minus some. The sample records 95,000 to 110,000 clones, approximately 88% being singletons. The chain employs TRBV6-5 and TRBJ1-5, with 9 bases identical to TRBD1. The sequencing used peripheral blood, collected on day 0 of AZD1222 vaccination. The receptor comes from an adult in good health. The CDR3 nucleotides read TGTGCCAGCAGTTATTCCGGGACAGGGAGTCAGCCCCAGCATTTT. Protein: CASSYSGTGSQPQHF.